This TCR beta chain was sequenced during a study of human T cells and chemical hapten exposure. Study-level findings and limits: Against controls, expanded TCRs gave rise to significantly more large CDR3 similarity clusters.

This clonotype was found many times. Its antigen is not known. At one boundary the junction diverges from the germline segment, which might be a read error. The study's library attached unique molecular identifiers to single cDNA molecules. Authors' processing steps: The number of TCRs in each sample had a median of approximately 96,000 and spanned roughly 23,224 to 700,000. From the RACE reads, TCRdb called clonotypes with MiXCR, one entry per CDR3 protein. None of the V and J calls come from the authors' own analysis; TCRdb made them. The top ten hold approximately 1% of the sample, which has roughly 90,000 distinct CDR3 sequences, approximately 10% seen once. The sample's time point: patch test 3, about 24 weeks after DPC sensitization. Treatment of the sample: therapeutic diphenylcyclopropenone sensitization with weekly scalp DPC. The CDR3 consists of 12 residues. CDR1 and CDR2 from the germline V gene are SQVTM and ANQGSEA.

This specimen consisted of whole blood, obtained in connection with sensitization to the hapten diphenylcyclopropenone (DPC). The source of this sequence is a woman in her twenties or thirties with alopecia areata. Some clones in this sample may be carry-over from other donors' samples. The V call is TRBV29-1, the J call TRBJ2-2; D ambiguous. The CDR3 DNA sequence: TGCAGCGTTGGGCCCGACACCAGGGAGCTGTTTTTT. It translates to CSVGPDTRELFF.